These 6 T cell receptor beta chains came from one sample sequenced in a study of cytomegalovirus exposure and HLA in healthy donors. The PCR used 60 Vbeta and 13 Jbeta primers. Assay: immunoSEQ multiplex PCR; the TCRdb copy retains only in-frame clones and omits some. The sample lists tens of thousands of clones, around 70% seen once, with 7.6% in the top ten. The sequenced sample consisted of PBMCs. The receptors come from a man aged 35 to 55 in good health and CMV-seropositive.

The chain employs TRBV7-2 and TRBJ1-1, with TRBD1 identical over 7 bases. This CDR3 is built from 13 residues. The junction had 7 bases not matched to a gene; V was cut back by 5 bases and J by 7 bases. CDR1 is SGHTA, CDR2 FQGNSA, per germline. The CDR3 sequence is CASSRRQGGEAFF. DNA of the CDR3: TGTGCCAGCAGCCGGCGACAGGGAGGTGAAGCTTTCTTT.

Note on this clone: One end of the junction is discordant with germline, which a read error may explain. The chain couples TRBV5-6 to TRBJ1-6, with 10 bases lining up with TRBD1. CDR1 is SGHDT and CDR2 is YYEEEE in the germline V gene. The CDR3 length is 13 residues. CDR3 sequence (DNA): TGTGCCAGCAGCTTAGGGGCCGGGACAGGGGACTCCTTT. This gives the protein CASSLGAGTGDSF.

This clone was seen a single time. The chain employs TRBV2 and TRBJ2-3; 10 bases line up with TRBD2. The CDR3 covers 16 residues. V trimming: 1 base; J trimming: 3 bases; junction bases outside the gene matches: 4. Germline CDR1 is SNHLY and CDR2 is FYNNEI. In DNA, the CDR3 is TGTGCCAGCAGTGAAGAAGCGGGGGGGCCTACAGATACGCAGTATTTT. This translates into CASSEEAGGPTDTQYF.

The sample holds a few counts of this clone. V usage is TRBV19 and J usage is TRBJ1-5, with a weak D call TRBD1 (5 bases). The CDR3 spans 15 residues. Germline V CDR1 and CDR2: LNHDA, SQIVND (reference sequence). V was pared by 3 bases and J by 6 bases, with 15 bases between. The CDR3 reads CASSMGWGGAQPQHF. DNA for the CDR3: TGTGCCAGTAGTATGGGCTGGGGGGGTGCTCAGCCCCAGCATTTT.

The chain carries TRBV27 and TRBJ1-1; 7 bases map to TRBD1. Trimming at V came to 7 bases and at J to 2 bases, leaving 10 bases not matched to a gene. The germline CDR1 and CDR2 sequences are MNHEY and SMNVEV (reference sequence). The CDR3 runs to 15 residues. CDR3 in amino acids: CASTNLRTGNTEAFF. The CDR3 region has the DNA TGTGCCAGCACCAACCTCCGGACAGGCAACACTGAAGCTTTCTTT.

V and J are TRBV28 and TRBJ1-5; 8 bases are a match to TRBD1. The CDR3 totals 14 residues. Per germline, CDR1 MDHEN and CDR2 SYDVKM. The J segment lost 4 bases and the V segment lost 6 bases, leaving 5 bases of the junction unmatched. DNA for the CDR3: TGTGCCAGCAGCGGGGACAGGCTGAATCAGCCCCAGCATTTT. It yields the protein CASSGDRLNQPQHF.